The present T cell receptor (beta chain) was sequenced within a study of OX40 agonist ivuxolimab in advanced cancers. Sequencing used immunoSEQ multiplex PCR; TCRdb keeps in-frame clones, though not all of them. Among approximately 14,000 clones, 70% to 80% were seen once, and the ten largest hold 30% to 45%. Study-wide results and limits: Expansion of clones was among the lowest in partial responders at 0.1-3.0 mg/kg.

Anyone with autoimmune disease history or systemic immunosuppression was excluded. The V gene lost 5 bases and the J gene lost 8 bases, with 19 bases spanning the gap. The CDR3 loop spans 16 amino acids. Germline lookup yields CDR1 MNHEY and CDR2 SMNVEV (reference sequence). With respect to this clone: Its specificity is unknown.

The sample was CD4+ or CD8+ T cells sorted from blood, taken in a trial of the OX40 agonist ivuxolimab. The chain is built from TRBV27 and TRBJ1-6, with unresolved D. The source is an adult with an advanced solid tumor such as melanoma, head and neck, liver or kidney cancer. CDR3 in amino acids: CASSHPADHGDSPLHF. In DNA form, the CDR3 reads TGTGCCAGCAGTCACCCTGCCGATCACGGCGATTCACCCCTCCACTTT.